The source of this T cell receptor beta chain is a study of long-term antiretroviral therapy in people with HIV (dated by TCRdb to between 2021 and 2023). Broadly, across the study: Collection of the earliest samples took place about a decade ahead of the 2015 WHO recommendation for immediate ART, at a time when ART was typically delayed until CD4 counts fell. A retrospective serial study tested whether ART initiation and durable HIV suppression were associated with changes in peripheral blood TRB repertoire composition and diversity. From fewer than 35 adults with confirmed HIV infection, the cohort provided under 250 cryopreserved PBMC samples, gathered serially across a mean of around six years (range 1-12). Among the approximately 30 participants with HIV, eleven were female. No cross-contamination during QIAcube processing was seen in test extractions of a monoclonal T-cell line run alongside 30 to 35 polyclonal samples.

Sequencing of the TRB variable region was done with the immunoSEQ hsTCRB v3.0 assay at survey level resolution. TRB sequencing targeted a depth of 40,000-50,000 T-cell genomes per sample. TRB libraries were pooled and sequenced on an Illumina MiSeq using a v3 150-cycle kit. The original pipeline was this. Repertoire analysis was run in R within a reproducible Nextflow workflow that covered QC, data transformation and analysis. LymphoSeq2, an R package for exploring AIRR-Seq data, was used to implement the custom analyses. After excluding a handful of samples that yielded fewer than 5000 total TRB sequences, 188 HIV repertoires remained for analysis. Among the approximately 190 retained HIV repertoires, about 57 were collected before ART initiation and some 130 after ART initiation. Each repertoire was downsampled to 5000 TRB nucleotide sequences, and summary statistics were averaged across 100 downsampling iterations. The analysis kept only TRB sequences whose CDR3 regions were at least seven amino acids long. Two measures captured diversity: a Shannon entropy-derived clonality score and the Gini coefficient. In the repertoire networks, any two of the top 5000 CDR3 amino acid sequences were connected whenever the two sequences differed by an edit distance of one. Antigen specificity groups and MHC restriction were predicted for TRB CDR3 amino acid sequences with GLIPH2. Known CMV, EBV, HIV or tissue antigen associations were flagged by matching CDR3 amino acid sequences against VDJdb and McPAS-TCR. Pre-ART, post-ART and control groups were compared with Wilcoxon signed-rank tests and Holm-Bonferroni correction. What TCRdb holds here is the immuneACCESS table cut down to in-frame rearrangements. Part of the clones is not present; checked against another copy, under half of the missing clones reflect an unresolved V gene, and the others are unexplained. D and trimming come from the DNA, and the V and J calls and clone size come from that table. This sample comprises 25,000 to 35,000 clones, approximately 90% of them detected only once. 4.1% of the sample lies in the top ten.

The CDR3 measures 13 amino acids from cysteine to phenylalanine. Solely the CDR3 DNA is kept, with 39 bases framed from the first base. For CDR1 and CDR2, the germline V gene lists SGHDT and YYEEEE. Cut back by 2 bases and 4 bases, the V and J ends lie 9 bases apart. Inclusion was restricted to participants for whom at least one PBMC sample before ART initiation and at least two post-ART samples were available. All participants with HIV were treated in the United States of America. Before DNA extraction, cryopreserved samples of roughly 0.9-11 million PBMC were thawed and then washed. At the time of the earliest PBMC sample, participants with HIV were aged between about 23 and 54 years. PBMC samples from each participant spanned 1-4 timepoints before ART initiation and 2-8 timepoints after ART initiation, with a median of 7 samples. Serial HIV viral load, CD4+ T-cell count, ART history and demographic data were obtained for every participant. Using a Qiagen kit on a QIAcube, genomic DNA was extracted from unsorted PBMC, with samples processed in batches of 12.

Broad study findings and their caveats: Because PBMC availability was limited, only the TCR beta chain was sequenced, with no alpha chain pairing. The repertoire was dominated across all time points by expanded TRB clones identified before ART initiation, although this dominance was seen to fluctuate and to decrease in many PLHIV after ART. Starting ART was linked to a significant rise in TRB diversity, yet even after long-term ART the diversity remained significantly lower than in transplant donor controls. Unsorted PBMC were profiled instead of sorted CD4+ and CD8+ T cells because pre-ART samples had limited cell numbers. No data were available on ART adherence, viral resistance or therapy changes, limiting inferences about post-ART repertoire changes. The samples span the years 2004 to 2017, and the ART regimens used may be less effective than current regimens. CDR3 length ranges in HIV repertoires were narrower than in controls, and network structure suggested an antigen-experienced repertoire with only a slight naive shift after ART.

Comment on this clone: It has no known antigen specificity. Per-base qualities were not stored, and no clone one base away is much larger.

The specimen comprised unsorted PBMCs, sampled 0.5 years after starting antiretroviral therapy. The rearrangement joined TRBV5-6 to TRBJ2-5; no D segment can be confidently identified. The receptor was derived from a woman under 30 with HIV. The bases read TGTGCCAGCAGCTTTCGCTTAGGAGAGACCCAGTACTTC. Translated, it reads CASSFRLGETQYF.